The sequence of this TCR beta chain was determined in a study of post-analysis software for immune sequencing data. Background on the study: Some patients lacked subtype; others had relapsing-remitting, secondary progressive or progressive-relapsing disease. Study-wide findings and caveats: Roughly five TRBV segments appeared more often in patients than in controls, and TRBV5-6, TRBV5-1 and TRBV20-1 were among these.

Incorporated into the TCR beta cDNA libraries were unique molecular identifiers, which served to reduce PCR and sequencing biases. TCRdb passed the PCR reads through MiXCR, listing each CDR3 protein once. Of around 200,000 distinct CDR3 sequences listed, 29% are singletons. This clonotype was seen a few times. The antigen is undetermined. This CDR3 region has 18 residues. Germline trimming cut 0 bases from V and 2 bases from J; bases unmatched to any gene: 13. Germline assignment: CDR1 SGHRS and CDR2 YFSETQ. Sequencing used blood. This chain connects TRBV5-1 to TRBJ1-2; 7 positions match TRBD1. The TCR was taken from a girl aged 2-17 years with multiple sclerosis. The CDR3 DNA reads TGCGCCAGCAGCTTGGCAACAGGGGAGATCTTTGGAAACTATGGCTACACCTTC. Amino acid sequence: CASSLATGEIFGNYGYTF.